This TCR beta chain came from a study of CD8 T cells in ankylosing spondylitis. Looked up from germline, CDR1 is SGHDT and CDR2 is YYEEEE. The ends were cut back, 5 bases at V and 4 bases at J, with 25 bases in the middle. CDR3 length: 18 residues. For TCR beta, libraries came from quantitative 5'-RACE with molecular barcodes. TCRdb analysed the 5' RACE reads with MiXCR anew, one entry per CDR3 protein. The sample carries about 220,000 distinct CDR3 sequences, over 9.5% recorded once. Whole-study findings and limits: One TCR beta motif, made up of roughly 8 highly homologous variants, appeared characteristic of ankylosing spondylitis blood. Several of the motif variants were reported before in synovial fluid and blood from reactive arthritis.

At least ten counts were recorded for this clonotype. The antigen is unknown. Sequenced material: blood, either unsorted or a sorted T cell fraction (not recorded which). The V gene is TRBV5-6, the J gene TRBJ2-1; the D gene could be TRBD1 or TRBD2 (7 bases each). The TCR comes from a male donor with ankylosing spondylitis or in good health (not recorded which). The CDR3 here is CASRSAGGGAGIYNEQFF. The CDR3 DNA follows: TGTGCCAGCAGATCTGCAGGGGGGGGCGCCGGAATATACAATGAGCAGTTCTTC. Full variable domain (outside the CDR3, taken from reference TRBV5-6 and TRBJ2-1): DAGVTQSPTHLIKTRGQQVTLRCSPKSGHDTVSWYQQALGQGPQFIFQYYEEEERQRGNFPDRFSGHQFPNYSSELNVNALLLGDSALYLCASRSAGGGAGIYNEQFFGPGTRLTVL.